The 21 T cell receptor beta chains below all came from one sample that was sequenced in a study of tumor-infiltrating lymphocytes in localized non-small cell lung cancer. Some clones are missing from TCRdb's copy, which holds only in-frame ones; the method was immunoSEQ multiplex PCR. The sample has about 15,000 clones, around 79% seen once. Sequencing was performed on lung tumor tissue. These receptors originate from a human donor with non-small cell lung cancer.

This clone was recorded only once. Written as DNA, the CDR3 is TGTGCCAGCAAGTCACAGGGGAGGGAAAAACTGTTTTTT. Protein product: CASKSQGREKLFF. The V and J genes are TRBV2 and TRBJ1-4; 7 nucleotides line up with TRBD1. Trimming removed 7 bases from V and 8 bases from J; junction bases left unmatched: 7. CDR3 length: 13 amino acids. The germline V gene has CDR1 SNHLY and CDR2 FYNNEI.

This clone was detected only a few times. V gene TRBV6-5 combines with J gene TRBJ1-1; D ambiguous. Per germline, CDR1 MNHEY and CDR2 SVGAGI. The CDR3 spans 16 residues. The germline V and J ends were trimmed by 0 bases and 1 base, with 12 bases remaining between them. The CDR3 sequence: CASSYSSVRANTEAFF. The CDR3 nucleotides read TGTGCCAGCAGTTACTCCTCCGTCAGAGCGAACACTGAAGCTTTCTTT.

The DNA for the CDR3 is TGTGCCAGCAGCGTAGTGGGGACCCAAGGGGAGACCCAGTACTTC. Translated, it gives CASSVVGTQGETQYF. The chain is built from TRBV9 and TRBJ2-5; D could derive from TRBD1 or TRBD2 (5 bases each). Per germline, CDR1 SGDLS and CDR2 YYNGEE. V was clipped by 0 bases and J by 5 bases, with 14 bases between them. This CDR3 region has 15 residues.

V and J are TRBV6-6 and TRBJ2-7, with 12 positions matching TRBD2. Germline CDR1 MNHNY, CDR2 SVGAGI (reference sequence). The CDR3 runs 15 residues. The V gene end was trimmed by 5 bases and the J gene end by 3 bases; junction bases not matched to a gene: 5. The CDR3 region is CASSIGLAGIYEQYF. CDR3 in DNA: TGTGCCAGCAGTATAGGACTAGCGGGAATCTACGAGCAGTACTTC.

This clone was observed a few times. The chain couples TRBV19 to TRBJ1-1; 7 positions match TRBD1. CDR1 LNHDA and CDR2 SQIVND come from the germline V gene (reference sequence). The junction had 7 bases not matched to a gene; V was cut back by 6 bases and J by 0 bases. This CDR3 has 15 amino acids. CDR3 loop: CASRLQGNLNTEAFF. The CDR3 DNA is TGTGCCAGTAGGTTACAGGGGAACTTGAACACTGAAGCTTTCTTT. The complete variable domain, with remaining parts taken from reference TRBV19 and TRBJ1-1, reads DGGITQSPKYLFRKEGQNVTLSCEQNLNHDAMYWYRQDPGQGLRLIYYSQIVNDFQKGDIAEGYSVSREKKESFPLTVTSAQKNPTAFYLCASRLQGNLNTEAFFGQGTRLTVV.

The gene calls are TRBV9 and TRBJ2-5; TRBD2 matches at 10 bases. Germline trimming cut 2 bases from V and 4 bases from J; bases unmatched to any gene: 5. Germline V gives CDR1 SGDLS, CDR2 YYNGEE. The CDR3 extends over 15 amino acids. CDR3 in amino acids: CASSVASGSVETQYF. CDR3 sequence (DNA): TGTGCCAGCAGCGTTGCTAGCGGGAGCGTAGAGACCCAGTACTTC.

The chain has TRBV30 and TRBJ1-1; maybe TRBD1 (6 bases). The V gene's germline CDR1 is GTSNPN and CDR2 SVGIG (reference sequence). V gave up 5 bases and J gave up 0 bases, with 13 bases separating them. There are 14 residues in the CDR3. CDR3 DNA sequence: TGTGCCTGGGGGGACAATTTCATGAACACTGAAGCTTTCTTT. Translation: CAWGDNFMNTEAFF.

In its sample, this clone was seen a few times. The chain is built from TRBV5-6 and TRBJ2-7; D gene ambiguous. The CDR3 spans 13 residues. V lost 4 bases, J lost 3 bases, and 11 bases lay in between. Germline values: CDR1 SGHDT, CDR2 YYEEEE. The CDR3, as DNA: TGTGCCAGCAGCCCTAGGGCCTTCTACGAGCAGTACTTC. Translation: CASSPRAFYEQYF.

This sequence joins TRBV30 and TRBJ1-1; a possible D gene is TRBD1 (5 bases). This CDR3 comprises 14 residues. Trimming shortened V by 1 base and J by 3 bases, and 12 bases separated the two germline ends. CDR1 and CDR2 from the germline V gene are GTSNPN and SVGIG (reference sequence). The CDR3, as DNA: TGTGCCTGGAGTGGCCAGGGTTTGGACACTGAAGCTTTCTTT. It yields the protein CAWSGQGLDTEAFF.

The chain couples TRBV9 to TRBJ2-2, with 9 bases matching TRBD1. This CDR3 is built from 14 residues. CDR1 is SGDLS, CDR2 YYNGEE, per germline. The trim removed 1 base at V and 8 bases at J, leaving 3 bases unmatched. CDR3 protein: CASSVQQGAGELFF. CDR3 DNA sequence: TGTGCCAGCAGCGTACAACAGGGGGCAGGGGAGCTGTTTTTT.

A few counts support this clone. V gene TRBV19 combines with J gene TRBJ1-1; 10 bases are shared with TRBD1. CDR1 is LNHDA, CDR2 SQIVND, per germline (reference sequence). With 7 bases clipped from V and 4 bases from J, the junction kept 12 bases outside the gene matches. This CDR3 region has 16 residues. CDR3 region: CASNSGTGVKGTEAFF. Written as DNA, the CDR3 is TGTGCCAGTAACTCAGGGACAGGGGTTAAGGGCACTGAAGCTTTCTTT.

The chain uses TRBV7-2 and TRBJ2-1; the D is unclear. CDR1 is SGHTA and CDR2 is FQGNSA in the germline V gene. This CDR3 comprises 17 residues. Trimming left V 3 bases short and J 0 bases short, with 15 bases between. The CDR3 sequence: CASSFVPIGPSYNEQFF. CDR3 nucleotide sequence: TGTGCCAGCAGCTTCGTACCAATAGGGCCCTCCTACAATGAGCAGTTCTTC.

The chain combines TRBV30 with TRBJ2-5; D is unresolved. The V gene's germline CDR1 is GTSNPN and CDR2 SVGIG (reference sequence). V shed 5 bases and J shed 0 bases, with 4 bases lying between them. The CDR3 sequence is 11 residues long. The CDR3 bases are TGTGCCTGGCGAGACCAAGAGACCCAGTACTTC. This codes for CAWRDQETQYF. Filled out from reference TRBV30 and TRBJ2-5, the complete variable domain reads SQTIHQWPATLVQPVGSPLSLECTVEGTSNPNLYWYRQAAGRGLQLLFYSVGIGQISSEVPQNLSASRPQDRQFILSSKKLLLSDSGFYLCAWRDQETQYFGPGTRLLVL.

The chain joins TRBV7-9 to TRBJ2-4, with TRBD2 matching 7 bases. Trimming at V came to 5 bases and at J to 8 bases, leaving 6 bases not matched to a gene. Germline CDR1 and CDR2: SEHNR and FQNEAQ (reference sequence). The CDR3 runs to 13 residues. CDR3 sequence: CASSERGGDIQYF. In DNA form, the CDR3 reads TGTGCCAGCAGCGAGCGGGGAGGGGACATTCAGTACTTC.

V usage is TRBV18 and J usage is TRBJ1-5; TRBD1 matches at 8 bases. Germline V gene sequence: CDR1 KGHSH, CDR2 LQKENI. The CDR3 length is 14 residues. After removal of 6 bases from V and 5 bases from J, the junction contained 6 bases not matched to a gene. CDR3 loop: CASSPTGGHQPQHF. CDR3 sequence (DNA): TGTGCCAGCTCGCCAACAGGGGGTCATCAGCCCCAGCATTTT.

The chain couples TRBV5-6 to TRBJ2-5, with TRBD1 as a possible D gene (5 bases). The CDR3 sequence is 16 residues long. Deletions cut 0 bases from V and 5 bases from J, with 17 bases between. Germline V lookup: CDR1 SGHDT, CDR2 YYEEEE. The CDR3 bases are TGTGCCAGCAGCTTGGGGACACTCGTAAACGGGGAGACCCAGTACTTC. Translation gives CASSLGTLVNGETQYF.

This chain connects TRBV15 to TRBJ2-7, with 9 nucleotides matching TRBD1. Losses at the gene ends were 0 bases for V and 4 bases for J; bases not matched to a gene: 13. Germline V CDR1 and CDR2: LNHNV, YYDKDF (reference sequence). This CDR3 has 18 residues. The CDR3 bases are TGTGCCACCAGCAGAGAACTTAACGGACAGGGGCAATTGTACGAGCAGTACTTC. This gives the protein CATSRELNGQGQLYEQYF.

This chain joins TRBV11-1 and TRBJ1-2; D is unresolved. The length of the CDR3 is 13 residues. Germline assignment: CDR1 SGHAT and CDR2 FQDESV (reference sequence). V was cut by 3 bases and J by 5 bases, with 10 bases left in between. CDR3 protein: CASSFPAGYGYTF. CDR3 sequence (DNA): TGTGCCAGCAGCTTTCCGGCAGGTTATGGCTACACCTTC. Using reference TRBV11-1 and TRBJ1-2 for the parts outside the CDR3, the full variable domain is EAEVAQSPRYKITEKSQAVAFWCDPISGHATLYWYRQILGQGPELLVQFQDESVVDDSQLPKDRFSAERLKGVDSTLKIQPAELGDSAMYLCASSFPAGYGYTFGSGTRLTVV.

V and J are TRBV2 and TRBJ1-1; D is uncertain. From germline, CDR1 is SNHLY and CDR2 FYNNEI. Trimming cost V 5 bases and J 4 bases, with 11 bases left between them. The CDR3 consists of 13 residues. The CDR3 DNA is TGTGCCAGCAGTCAAGGGAGTCGCACTGAAGCTTTCTTT. Amino acid sequence: CASSQGSRTEAFF.

The J gene is TRBJ1-1, the V gene TRBV19, with 11 nucleotides matching TRBD1. CDR1 and CDR2 from the germline V gene are LNHDA and SQIVND (reference sequence). Trimming removed 6 bases from V and 1 base from J; junction bases left unmatched: 4. The CDR3 runs to 15 residues. CDR3 loop: CASRRTGGRNTEAFF. The DNA of the CDR3 is TGTGCCAGTAGAAGGACAGGGGGCCGGAACACTGAAGCTTTCTTT.

The chain links TRBV6-6 to TRBJ1-5; D is undetermined. The CDR3 has 13 amino acids. Germline values: CDR1 MNHNY, CDR2 SVGAGI (reference sequence). Trimming removed 3 bases from V and 4 bases from J, with 7 bases in between. In nucleotides, the CDR3 is TGTGCCAGCAGTTATCAGCCAAATCAGCCCCAGCATTTT. Its translation: CASSYQPNQPQHF.